This entry describes one T cell receptor (beta chain). This entry is derived from a study of blood T cells in healthy people across ages. The CDR3 extends over 16 amino acids. The junction had 13 bases not matched to a gene; V was cut back by 6 bases and J by 2 bases. Germline CDR1 DFQATT, CDR2 SNEGSKA (reference sequence). PBMCs numbering at least 7 million were isolated per sample. It was with a sample-barcoded 5' primer and a J-beta primer mix that a second PCR of about 6 to 12 cycles was run. A single record per CDR3 protein comes from TCRdb applying MiXCR to the 5' RACE reads. The repertoire holds about 970,000 distinct CDR3 sequences, 51% seen once, with 20% to 25% in the top ten.

Sequenced sample: blood. This chain uses TRBV20-1 with TRBJ1-2; 9 positions agree with TRBD1. The receptor was derived from a woman aged 55-75 years in good health. CDR3 amino acids: CSATNRTGVGNYGYTF. The CDR3 region has the DNA TGCAGTGCGACGAATCGGACAGGGGTAGGGAACTATGGCTACACCTTC.